The rows below give T cell receptor beta chains drawn from one sample of a study of T-cell reconstitution after alpha-beta-depleted transplantation in children. TCRdb passed the PCR reads through MiXCR, listing each CDR3 protein once. The sample has around 200,000 distinct CDR3 sequences; 6.5% to 7.5% are singletons. Sequenced material: PBMCs from the stem cell graft donor, taken from the stem cell graft. Every receptor here comes from a human donor who donated a stem cell graft to a child with Wiskott-Aldrich syndrome. Each CDR3 is given with its conserved first and last residue. Fields, in order: V gene, J gene, clone size, D gene, CDR3 protein, CDR3 DNA. The D gene is left open where the match is weak. The size field is filled for only some rows; it gives once, few, many or a size class.

V: TRBV7-2; J: TRBJ2-1; size: many; D: -; CDR3: CASSLAHLGYNEQFF; DNA: TGTGCCAGCAGCTTAGCGCATCTGGGCTACAATGAGCAGTTCTTC
V: TRBV7-2; J: TRBJ2-3; size: many; D: -; CDR3: CASSFRGKGGRTDTQYF; DNA: TGTGCCAGCAGCTTTCGTGGAAAGGGGGGTAGGACAGATACGCAGTATTTT
V: TRBV19; J: TRBJ1-1; size: -; D: TRBD1; CDR3: CSSSIRYGTANTEAFF; DNA: TGTTCCAGTAGTATTAGGTACGGGACAGCGAACACTGAAGCTTTCTTT
V: TRBV29-1; J: TRBJ2-3; size: once; D: -; CDR3: CSVETQYF; DNA: TGCAGCGTTGAAACGCAGTATTTT
V: TRBV5-1; J: TRBJ2-1; size: -; D: TRBD2; CDR3: CASSISSGLRNEQFF; DNA: TGCGCCAGCAGCATCTCTAGCGGGCTGAGGAATGAGCAGTTCTTC
V: TRBV29-1; J: TRBJ1-5; size: few; D: -; CDR3: CSASESEDQPQHF; DNA: TGCAGCGCCTCAGAGTCGGAAGATCAGCCCCAGCATTTT
V: TRBV10-2; J: TRBJ2-1; size: -; D: TRBD2; CDR3: CASHGGATPEQFF; DNA: TGCGCCAGCCACGGGGGGGCAACGCCGGAGCAGTTCTTC
V: TRBV20-1; J: TRBJ1-2; size: many; D: -; CDR3: CSALHYGYTF; DNA: TGCAGTGCTCTACACTATGGCTACACCTTC
V: TRBV15; J: TRBJ1-1; size: many; D: -; CDR3: CATRDRPGDSGTEAFF; DNA: TGTGCCACCAGAGATCGGCCAGGGGATAGTGGCACTGAAGCTTTCTTT
V: TRBV5-1; J: TRBJ2-2; size: many; D: -; CDR3: CASSLESTGELFF; DNA: TGCGCCAGCAGCTTGGAATCAACCGGGGAGCTGTTTTTT
V: TRBV30; J: TRBJ2-1; size: many; D: -; CDR3: CAWSLRNEQFF; DNA: TGTGCCTGGAGTCTACGGAATGAGCAGTTCTTC
V: TRBV20-1; J: TRBJ2-7; size: many; D: TRBD2; CDR3: CSAGEGLWEQYF; DNA: TGCAGTGCCGGGGAGGGTCTCTGGGAGCAGTACTTC
V: TRBV15; J: TRBJ1-5; size: many; D: TRBD1; CDR3: CATSRVGQGPPQHF; DNA: TGTGCCACCAGCAGAGTAGGACAGGGCCCGCCCCAGCATTTT
V: TRBV10-3; J: TRBJ2-5; size: many; D: -; CDR3: CAISEGGGKETQYF; DNA: TGTGCCATCAGTGAGGGTGGTGGGAAAGAGACCCAGTACTTC
V: TRBV6-5; J: TRBJ1-2; size: many; D: TRBD1; CDR3: CASSYSGDSRAGYTF; DNA: TGTGCCAGCAGTTACTCGGGGGACAGTCGAGCTGGCTACACCTTC
V: TRBV7-2; J: TRBJ2-4; size: many; D: -; CDR3: CASSLGGANIQYF; DNA: TGTGCCAGCAGCTTAGGAGGGGCAAACATTCAGTACTTC
V: TRBV5-1; J: TRBJ2-7; size: many; D: TRBD2; CDR3: CASSSHLAGEQYF; DNA: TGCGCCAGCAGCTCGCATCTAGCGGGGGAGCAGTACTTC
V: TRBV20-1; J: TRBJ2-3; size: few; D: -; CDR3: CSPRPQIEPGGRTDTQYF; DNA: TGCAGTCCTAGACCTCAAATCGAGCCGGGGGGCCGCACAGATACGCAGTATTTT
V: TRBV2; J: TRBJ2-7; size: -; D: -; CDR3: CASSEGKEGPSDQYF; DNA: TGTGCCAGCAGTGAAGGGAAGGAAGGACCTAGTGACCAGTACTTC
V: TRBV5-1; J: TRBJ2-3; size: many; D: TRBD1; CDR3: CASSLAEGAEDTQYF; DNA: TGCGCCAGCAGCTTGGCCGAGGGGGCAGAAGATACGCAGTATTTT
V: TRBV7-9; J: TRBJ1-1; size: many; D: -; CDR3: CASSKRQTNTEAFF; DNA: TGTGCCAGCAGCAAGAGACAGACGAACACTGAAGCTTTCTTT
V: TRBV5-1; J: TRBJ1-2; size: many; D: TRBD1; CDR3: CASSLGYQGAVVYGYTF; DNA: TGCGCCAGCAGCTTGGGTTATCAGGGGGCGGTAGTCTATGGCTACACCTTC
V: TRBV7-6; J: TRBJ2-1; size: many; D: TRBD1; CDR3: CASSFRTGGGNEQFF; DNA: TGTGCCAGCAGCTTTAGGACAGGGGGTGGGAATGAGCAGTTCTTC
V: TRBV11-3; J: TRBJ2-7; size: many; D: TRBD1; CDR3: CASSLGDRGFEQYF; DNA: TGTGCCAGCAGCTTAGGGGACAGGGGGTTCGAGCAGTACTTC
V: TRBV5-1; J: TRBJ2-2; size: many; D: -; CDR3: CASSPRTANTGELFF; DNA: TGCGCCAGCAGCCCAAGGACAGCTAACACCGGGGAGCTGTTTTTT
V: TRBV12-3/TRBV12-4; J: TRBJ2-2; size: -; D: -; CDR3: CASRRANTGELFF; DNA: TGTGCCAGCAGACGGGCGAACACCGGGGAGCTGTTTTTT
V: TRBV4-1; J: TRBJ1-4; size: many; D: -; CDR3: CASSQEWLGVKLFF; DNA: TGCGCCAGCAGCCAAGAGTGGTTGGGGGTAAAACTGTTTTTT
V: TRBV10-3; J: TRBJ2-7; size: few; D: -; CDR3: CAIAGGDPSYEQYF; DNA: TGTGCCATCGCAGGGGGGGATCCTTCCTACGAGCAGTACTTC
V: TRBV6-2/TRBV6-3; J: TRBJ2-1; size: many; D: TRBD2; CDR3: CASSYKLAGIHWFF; DNA: TGTGCCAGCAGTTACAAACTAGCGGGGATACATTGGTTCTTC
V: TRBV5-1; J: TRBJ2-3; size: -; D: TRBD2; CDR3: CASSLFLRTSGNTDTQYF; DNA: TGCGCCAGCAGCTTGTTCCTCCGGACTAGCGGGAACACAGATACGCAGTATTTT
V: TRBV7-2; J: TRBJ2-7; size: few; D: -; CDR3: CASSRDTHEQYF; DNA: TGTGCCAGCAGCCGGGACACCCACGAGCAGTACTTC
V: TRBV6-4; J: TRBJ2-4; size: many; D: TRBD2; CDR3: CASSATPGGLAVMSKNIQYF; DNA: TGTGCCAGCTCCGCTACCCCAGGGGGACTAGCGGTGATGTCCAAAAACATTCAGTACTTC
V: TRBV9; J: TRBJ2-3; size: -; D: TRBD2; CDR3: CASSVEASGIVDTQYF; DNA: TGTGCCAGCAGCGTAGAGGCTAGCGGGATTGTAGATACGCAGTATTTT
V: TRBV20-1; J: TRBJ2-1; size: many; D: TRBD1; CDR3: CSAENRDRGLGEQFF; DNA: TGCAGTGCGGAGAACCGGGACAGGGGGCTGGGTGAGCAGTTCTTC
V: TRBV20-1; J: TRBJ2-6; size: many; D: -; CDR3: CSARAVTGANVLTF; DNA: TGCAGTGCTAGAGCAGTGACCGGGGCCAACGTCCTGACTTTC
V: TRBV6-5; J: TRBJ2-2; size: many; D: -; CDR3: CASSYLTGELFF; DNA: TGTGCCAGCAGTTACTTGACCGGGGAGCTGTTTTTT
V: TRBV27; J: TRBJ2-5; size: many; D: -; CDR3: CASSFPYQETQYF; DNA: TGTGCCAGCAGTTTCCCGTACCAAGAGACCCAGTACTTC
V: TRBV30; J: TRBJ2-7; size: -; D: TRBD2; CDR3: CAWRVLREGAYEQYF; DNA: TGTGCCTGGAGAGTCTTGCGGGAGGGGGCCTACGAGCAGTACTTC
V: TRBV14; J: TRBJ1-6; size: few; D: -; CDR3: CASSQDLRADSPLHF; DNA: TGTGCCAGCAGCCAAGATTTACGGGCCGATTCACCCCTCCACTTT
V: TRBV2; J: TRBJ2-3; size: -; D: TRBD2; CDR3: CASSDRGGGQYF; DNA: TGTGCCAGCAGTGATCGCGGGGGAGGCCAGTATTTT
V: TRBV5-1; J: TRBJ2-1; size: many; D: TRBD2; CDR3: CASSPTSGMYNEQFF; DNA: TGCGCCAGCAGCCCGACTAGCGGGATGTACAATGAGCAGTTCTTC
V: TRBV4-1; J: TRBJ2-7; size: -; D: -; CDR3: CASSQAPGREGSYEQYF; DNA: TGCGCCAGCAGCCAAGCCCCCGGGCGGGAAGGCTCCTACGAGCAGTACTTC
V: TRBV2; J: TRBJ2-1; size: few; D: -; CDR3: CASSEESYRLYNEQFF; DNA: TGTGCCAGCAGTGAGGAAAGCTACCGCCTCTACAATGAGCAGTTCTTC
V: TRBV29-1; J: TRBJ2-1; size: -; D: -; CDR3: CSVVPASSYNEQFF; DNA: TGCAGCGTTGTCCCCGCCAGCTCCTACAATGAGCAGTTCTTC
V: TRBV2; J: TRBJ2-7; size: -; D: -; CDR3: CASSGRAAYEQYF; DNA: TGTGCCAGCAGCGGACGGGCGGCCTACGAGCAGTACTTC